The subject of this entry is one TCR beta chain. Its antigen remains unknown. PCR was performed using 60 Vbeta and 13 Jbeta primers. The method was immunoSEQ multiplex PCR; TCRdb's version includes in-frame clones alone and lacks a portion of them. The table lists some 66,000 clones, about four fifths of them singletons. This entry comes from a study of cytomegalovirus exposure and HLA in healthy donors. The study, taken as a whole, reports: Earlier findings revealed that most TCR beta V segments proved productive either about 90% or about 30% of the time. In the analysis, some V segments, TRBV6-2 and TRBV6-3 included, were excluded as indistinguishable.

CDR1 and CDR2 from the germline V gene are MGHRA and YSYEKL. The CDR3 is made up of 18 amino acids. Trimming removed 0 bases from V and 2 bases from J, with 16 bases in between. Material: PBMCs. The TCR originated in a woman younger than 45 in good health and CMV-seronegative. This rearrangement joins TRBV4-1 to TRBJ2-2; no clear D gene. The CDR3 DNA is TGCGCCAGCAGCCAAGAACCATTGGAGAGGTTTAACACCGGGGAGCTGTTTTTT. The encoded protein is CASSQEPLERFNTGELFF.